This TCR beta chain was captured in a study of T-cell memory formation after mild COVID-19. CDR1 and CDR2 (germline): SGHVS, FQNEAQ. V shed 6 bases, J shed 7 bases, and the junction held 13 bases outside the gene matches. The CDR3 contains 16 residues. Constant-segment primers were used for 5'RACE, and the resulting TCR alpha and TCR beta cDNA libraries carried sample barcodes and UMIs. TCRdb fed the 5' RACE reads into MiXCR, producing one record per CDR3 protein. The data hold about 620,000 distinct CDR3 sequences, with roughly 18% observed a single time. This chain joins TRBV7-8 and TRBJ2-1, with 9 bases lining up with TRBD1. The sample was PBMCs or a T cell subset sorted from them (not recorded which). The sequence was collected from an adult woman who had mild COVID-19 (a few samples of this study predate the infection). Cell type and time point are not known. For the CDR3, the DNA is TGTGCCAGCAGAGCGGGACAGGGCCTGGTTAGGAATGAGCAGTTCTTC. This codes for CASRAGQGLVRNEQFF.